This T cell receptor (beta chain) originates from a study of T cell responses to AZD1222 COVID-19 vaccine. Study results and caveats: Possibly, clonal diversity was underestimated; donors were largely white British and included more females. CD4 TCRs associated with vaccination spanned spike, dominating at 160-218 and 743-854. Reports say nearly half of spike-specific TCRs go after unmutated variant regions. Repertoires in all cases were sampled only once the peak T cell response had passed.

The method was immunoSEQ multiplex PCR; TCRdb's version includes in-frame clones alone and lacks a portion of them. The sample contains 90,000 to 120,000 clones, roughly 87% of which appear only once. The V and J ends lost 3 bases and 6 bases, in that order; junction bases with no gene match: 14. The CDR3 runs 17 residues. The germline CDR1 and CDR2 sequences are LNHNV and YYDKDF (reference sequence). On this clone: Its antigen is unidentified.

This specimen consisted of peripheral blood, obtained 28 days after the second AZD1222 dose. The chain uses TRBV15 and TRBJ2-1, with 7 bases fitting TRBD2. This TCR came from an adult who received the AZD1222 COVID-19 vaccine. The CDR3 sequence: CATSSPAGAGSRNEQFF. Here the CDR3 DNA reads TGTGCCACCAGCAGTCCCGCCGGAGCGGGGTCCCGCAATGAGCAGTTCTTC.